Listed here is a single TCR beta chain. This entry is derived from a study of cytotoxic CD8 clonotypes in ibrutinib-treated CLL. V lost 1 base, J lost 5 bases, and 5 bases stayed unmatched. This CDR3 has 15 amino acids. Germline CDR1 MNHNS, CDR2 SASEGT. The method was immunoSEQ multiplex PCR; TCRdb's version includes in-frame clones alone and lacks a portion of them. The data show 250,000 or so clones, 60% to 75% seen once. V and J are TRBV6-1 and TRBJ1-1, with 9 bases fitting TRBD1. The material sequenced was PBMCs, taken after 24 months of ibrutinib treatment. The clonotype originates from a human donor with chronic lymphocytic leukemia. CDR3 loop: CASSEGGTGRTEAFF. The CDR3 nucleotides are TGTGCCAGCAGTGAAGGAGGGACAGGGAGGACTGAAGCTTTCTTT.